The 20 T cell receptor beta chains presented below share a single source sample, sequenced in a study of cytotoxic CD8 clonotypes in ibrutinib-treated CLL. Some clones are missing from TCRdb's copy, which holds only in-frame ones; the method was immunoSEQ multiplex PCR. The table lists 14,000 to 15,000 clones, 55% to 80% of them singletons. The sequences come from PBMCs, collected before ibrutinib treatment. The origin of the receptors is a human donor with chronic lymphocytic leukemia.

The V and J genes are TRBV20-1 and TRBJ2-3, with D unclear. CDR3 length: 11 residues. V lost 4 bases and J lost 4, with 6 bases in between. CDR1 is DFQATT, CDR2 SNEGSKA, per germline (reference sequence). For the CDR3, the DNA is TGCAGTGCTATTAACGCAGATACGCAGTATTTT. This sequence encodes CSAINADTQYF.

As for this clone: A much more abundant neighbour one base away suggests this may be a read error. The gene calls are TRBV5-1 and TRBJ2-1, with TRBD2 identical over 12 bases. Germline values: CDR1 SGHRS, CDR2 YFSETQ. This CDR3 comprises 20 residues. In DNA form, the CDR3 reads TGCGCCAGCAGCTTGGCAGGGACTAGCGGGTACGTGTGGTCCTACAATGGGCAGTTCTTC. This translates into CASSLAGTSGYVWSYNGQFF.

The chain recombines TRBV7-8 with TRBJ2-5; 8 bases match TRBD2. Germline V CDR1 and CDR2: SGHVS, FQNEAQ. V trimming: 6 bases; J trimming: 0 bases; junction bases outside the gene matches: 9. The CDR3 extends over 16 amino acids. CDR3 residues: CASRPVGGGYQETQYF. The CDR3 DNA reads TGTGCCAGCAGACCCGTTGGCGGGGGGTACCAAGAGACCCAGTACTTC.

This chain connects TRBV5-5 to TRBJ2-7, with D unclear. CDR1 and CDR2 from the germline V gene are SGHKS and YYEKEE (reference sequence). With 0 bases removed from V and 3 bases from J, the gap between germline ends came to 10 bases. The length of the CDR3 is 14 residues. The CDR3: CASSLGSGNYEQYV. CDR3 nucleotides: TGTGCCAGCAGCTTGGGATCAGGCAACTACGAGCAGTACGTC.

The chain links TRBV19 to TRBJ1-6; D perhaps matches TRBD1 (6 bases). V was shortened by 4 bases and J by 2 bases, with 15 bases between the two germline ends. Germline V CDR1 and CDR2: LNHDA, SQIVND (reference sequence). This CDR3 is built from 17 residues. The CDR3 DNA is TGTGCCAGTAGTAAGGAAGAGACAGGAGCCTATAATTCACCCCTCCACTTT. Translating gives CASSKEETGAYNSPLHF.

In its sample, this clone was seen a few times. V and J are TRBV28 and TRBJ1-2; 7 bases are a match to TRBD1. The CDR3 has 13 amino acids. Per germline, CDR1 MDHEN and CDR2 SYDVKM. The J segment lost 5 bases and the V segment lost 6 bases, leaving 6 bases of the junction unmatched. CDR3 loop: CASRLTGRYGYTF. The DNA of the CDR3 is TGTGCCAGCAGGTTGACAGGGAGGTATGGCTACACCTTC.

V gene TRBV19 combines with J gene TRBJ1-1, with a tentative D call TRBD1 (6 bases). This CDR3 has 13 residues. V was cut by 2 bases and J by 8 bases, with 12 bases left in between. Germline V gives CDR1 LNHDA, CDR2 SQIVND (reference sequence). This chain's CDR3 is CASSIPTGTEAFF. Here the CDR3 DNA reads TGTGCCAGTAGTATACCCACCGGGACAGAAGCTTTCTTT. The full variable domain, completed using reference TRBV19 and TRBJ1-1, is DGGITQSPKYLFRKEGQNVTLSCEQNLNHDAMYWYRQDPGQGLRLIYYSQIVNDFQKGDIAEGYSVSREKKESFPLTVTSAQKNPTAFYLCASSIPTGTEAFFGQGTRLTVV.

The chain combines TRBV5-1 with TRBJ1-2; D is ambiguous. CDR3 length: 15 amino acids. From germline, CDR1 is SGHRS and CDR2 YFSETQ. V gave up 3 bases and J gave up 4 bases, with 16 bases separating them. The CDR3 is CASSSAYGTSYGYTF. The CDR3 region has the DNA TGCGCCAGCAGCTCTGCCTACGGAACCTCCTATGGCTACACCTTC.

This clone has only a few counts. The V and J genes are TRBV14 and TRBJ1-2; D unresolved. The germline gives CDR1 SGHDN, CDR2 FVKESK. The CDR3 spans 13 residues. V shed 5 bases and J shed 5 bases, with 12 bases lying between them. DNA for the CDR3: TGTGCCAGCAGCAGGGCCAGAGCATATGGCTACACCTTC. This sequence encodes CASSRARAYGYTF.

J is TRBJ2-1 and V is TRBV14; tentative D call: TRBD2 (6 bases). There are 16 residues in the CDR3. V lost 4 bases and J 4 bases, leaving 17 bases between the germline ends. Germline CDR1 reads SGHDN; CDR2 reads FVKESK. CDR3 sequence: CASSLSWDSMYNEQFF. CDR3 DNA: TGTGCCAGCAGCCTAAGCTGGGACTCAATGTACAATGAGCAGTTCTTC.

There are a few counts of this clone. The chain recombines TRBV19 with TRBJ1-3; D gene uncertain. The germline gives CDR1 LNHDA, CDR2 SQIVND (reference sequence). The CDR3 contains 14 residues. Trimming left V 6 bases short and J 4 bases short, with 13 bases between. CDR3 sequence reads: CASRKTKGGNTIYF. The CDR3 DNA is TGTGCCAGTAGAAAAACTAAAGGGGGAAACACCATATATTTT. The whole variable domain, filled in from reference TRBV19 and TRBJ1-3, reads DGGITQSPKYLFRKEGQNVTLSCEQNLNHDAMYWYRQDPGQGLRLIYYSQIVNDFQKGDIAEGYSVSREKKESFPLTVTSAQKNPTAFYLCASRKTKGGNTIYFGEGSWLTVV.

This chain links TRBV11-2 with TRBJ2-3, with D possibly TRBD1 on 6 matching bases. Germline lookup yields CDR1 SGHAT and CDR2 FQNNGV. V was trimmed by 3 bases and J by 8 bases, leaving 6 bases between them. The CDR3 is 11 residues long. The CDR3 DNA reads TGTGCCAGCAGCTTCAGGGGTACGCAGTATTTT. Protein: CASSFRGTQYF.

The table lists this clone with a few counts. The J gene is TRBJ1-5, the V gene TRBV7-9, with a tentative D call TRBD1 (6 bases). Deletions cut 2 bases from V and 7 bases from J, with 9 bases between. Germline values: CDR1 SEHNR, CDR2 FQNEAQ (reference sequence). This CDR3 has 13 amino acids. As DNA, the CDR3 is TGTGCCAGCAGCTTACAGGGGCAGCAGCCCCAGCATTTT. Its translation is CASSLQGQQPQHF.

The rearrangement links TRBV27 to TRBJ2-3, with TRBD2 matching over 8 bases. The CDR3 loop spans 16 amino acids. Germline V lookup: CDR1 MNHEY, CDR2 SMNVEV (reference sequence). Trimming cost V 3 bases and J 4 bases; bases outside gene matches: 9. The DNA of the CDR3 is TGTGCCAGCAGTTTGAAAGGTAGCGGGGTCGCAGATACGCAGTATTTT. Protein: CASSLKGSGVADTQYF.

The count of this clone is one. J is TRBJ1-3 and V is TRBV6-5, with 7 bases aligning to TRBD1. After removal of 2 bases from V and 9 bases from J, the junction contained 7 bases not matched to a gene. CDR1 is MNHEY and CDR2 is SVGAGI in the germline V gene. The CDR3 covers 14 residues. The CDR3 reads CASSYADRSGTIYF. DNA of the CDR3: TGTGCCAGCAGTTACGCGGACAGGTCGGGCACCATATATTTT.

The chain joins TRBV6-4 to TRBJ1-2; D uncertain. Germline assignment: CDR1 MRHNA and CDR2 SNTAGT. The CDR3 extends over 17 amino acids. With 6 bases removed from V and 0 bases from J, the gap between germline ends came to 20 bases. The DNA of the CDR3 is TGTGCCAGCAGCCCGACGTTCGGGTCAGTTACTAACTATGGCTACACCTTC. Translation gives CASSPTFGSVTNYGYTF.

This rearrangement joins TRBV7-9 to TRBJ1-2; D is uncertain. The CDR3 loop spans 14 amino acids. Germline lookup yields CDR1 SEHNR and CDR2 FQNEAQ (reference sequence). V lost 5 bases, J lost 2 bases, and 12 bases lay in between. The CDR3 region is CASSPTPRNYGYTF. In DNA form, the CDR3 reads TGTGCCAGCAGCCCCACTCCAAGGAACTATGGCTACACCTTC.

In its sample, this clone is medium-sized (0.01 to 0.1%). The V call is TRBV6-5, the J call TRBJ2-1; D remains unclear. Germline values: CDR1 MNHEY, CDR2 SVGAGI. Trimming removed 6 bases from V and 1 base from J, with 13 bases in between. The CDR3 contains 15 residues. The CDR3 DNA follows: TGTGCCAGCAGCTGGACGGTTCGATCCTACAATGAGCAGTTCTTC. Its translation is CASSWTVRSYNEQFF.

This CDR3 is CASSPGTAFTDTQYF. CDR3 bases: TGTGCCAGCAGCCCGGGGACAGCCTTCACAGATACGCAGTATTTT. The chain uses TRBV28 and TRBJ2-3; TRBD1 aligns across 7 bases. CDR1 is MDHEN, CDR2 SYDVKM, per germline. With V trimmed by 6 bases and J by 2 bases, 8 bases remained unmatched. The CDR3 length is 15 residues.

The chain links TRBV6-5 to TRBJ1-6, with D maybe TRBD1 (5 bases). CDR1 is MNHEY, CDR2 SVGAGI, per germline. Trimming removed 4 bases from V and 9 bases from J, with 16 bases in between. The CDR3 has 15 amino acids. CDR3 sequence (DNA): TGTGCCAGCAGTTCATCCTTCCTGGGGGGTTCACCCCTCCACTTT. Encoded protein: CASSSSFLGGSPLHF.